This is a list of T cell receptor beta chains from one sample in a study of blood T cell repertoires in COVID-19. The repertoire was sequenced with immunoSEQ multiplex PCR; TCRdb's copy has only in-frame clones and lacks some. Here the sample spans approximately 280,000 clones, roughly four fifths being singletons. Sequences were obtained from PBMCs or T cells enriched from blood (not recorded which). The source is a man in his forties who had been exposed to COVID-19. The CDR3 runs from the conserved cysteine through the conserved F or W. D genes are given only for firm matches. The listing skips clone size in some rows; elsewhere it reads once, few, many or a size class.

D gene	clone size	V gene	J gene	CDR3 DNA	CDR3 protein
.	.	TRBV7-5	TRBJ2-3	TGTGCCAGAAGCTTAGGGGACAGGGACACAGATACGCAGTATTTT	CARSLGDRDTDTQYF
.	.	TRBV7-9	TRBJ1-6	TGTGCCAGCAGCCCTGCACTAGAACCGGGTTCACCCCTCCACTTT	CASSPALEPGSPLHF
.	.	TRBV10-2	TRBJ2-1	TGCGCCAGCAGTGATGGAGGGAAGTATAGTGAGCAGTTCTTC	CASSDGGKYSEQFF
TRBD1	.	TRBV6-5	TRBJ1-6	TGTGCCAGCAGTTTCGAAGGACAGGGGTACAATTCACCCCTCCACTTT	CASSFEGQGYNSPLHF
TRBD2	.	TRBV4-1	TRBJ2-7	TGCGCCAGCAGCCAAGACCGCTCTAGCGGGAGCTACGAGCAGTACTTC	CASSQDRSSGSYEQYF
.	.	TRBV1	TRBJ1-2	TGCACCAGCAGCCCCCGGAGAGCCGACTATGGCTACACCTTC	CTSSPRRADYGYTF
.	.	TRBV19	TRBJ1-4	TGTGCCAGTAGTATGACAGCAAGAAATGAAAAACTGTTTTTT	CASSMTARNEKLFF
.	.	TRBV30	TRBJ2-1	TGTGCCTGCCGCTCCCGGGGACTCCACATGGGGGATGAGCAGTTCTTC	CACRSRGLHMGDEQFF
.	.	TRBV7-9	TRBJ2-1	TGTGCCAGCAGCCCCCTGGGCGGGTTAGACGACAATGAGCAGTTCTTC	CASSPLGGLDDNEQFF
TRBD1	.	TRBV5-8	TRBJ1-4	TGTGCCAGCAGCTTCGGGACAGGGCTTGGTTCTGAAAAACTGTTTTTT	CASSFGTGLGSEKLFF
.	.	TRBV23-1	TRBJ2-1	TGCGCCAGCAGTCAAGCGGACACCTACAATGAGCAGTTCTTC	CASSQADTYNEQFF
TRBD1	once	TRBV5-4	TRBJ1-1	TGTGCCAGCAGCTTTCCCCAGGGGGCAAAAATGAACACTGAAGCTTTCTTT	CASSFPQGAKMNTEAFF
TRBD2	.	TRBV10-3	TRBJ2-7	TGTGCCATCAGTGACGGCGGGAGATTCAGCGAGCAGTACTTC	CAISDGGRFSEQYF
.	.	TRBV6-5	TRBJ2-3	TGTGCCAGCAGTCCTGGGGACTCTAGCACAGATACGCAGTATTTT	CASSPGDSSTDTQYF
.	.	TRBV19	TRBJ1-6	TGTGCCAGTAGTATCCAGGGTTTTTATTCACCCCTCCACTTT	CASSIQGFYSPLHF
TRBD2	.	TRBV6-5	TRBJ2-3	TGTGCCTCCGGCGGCCTAGCGGGACCCACAAATACGCAGTATTTT	CASGGLAGPTNTQYF
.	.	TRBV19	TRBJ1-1	TGTGCCAGTAGTATGTTGGGGGCAGGAAGGACTGAAGCTTTCTTT	CASSMLGAGRTEAFF
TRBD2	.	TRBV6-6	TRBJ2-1	TGTGCCAGCAGTCAAACGGCCCCGCTAGCGGGGGTACACAATGAGCAGTTCTTC	CASSQTAPLAGVHNEQFF
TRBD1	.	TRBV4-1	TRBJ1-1	TGCGCCAGCGGAGGGACAGCGAACACTGAAGCTTTCTTT	CASGGTANTEAFF
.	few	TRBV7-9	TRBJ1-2	TGTGCCAGCAGCTTAGGATTGGAGAACTATGGCTACACCTTC	CASSLGLENYGYTF
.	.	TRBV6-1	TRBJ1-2	TGTGCCAGCAGTGAAGAGTCGGGAGGACGGGACACCTTC	CASSEESGGRDTF
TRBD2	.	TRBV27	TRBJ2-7	TGTGCCAGCAGAAGACTAGCGGGACAATACGAGCAGTACTTC	CASRRLAGQYEQYF
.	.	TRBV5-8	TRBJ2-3	TGTGCCAGCAGCCCCGGACAGATTAGCACAGATACGCAGTATTTT	CASSPGQISTDTQYF
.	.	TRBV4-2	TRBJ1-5	TGTGCCAGCAGCCAAAATCGGGATCAGCCCCAGCATTTT	CASSQNRDQPQHF
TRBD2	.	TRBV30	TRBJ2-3	TGTGCCTGGAGTGGGGGACTAGTGGTGGGAGATACGCAGTATTTT	CAWSGGLVVGDTQYF
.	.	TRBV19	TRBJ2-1	TGTGCCAGTAGAATGAGAGAGGGAAGCGACAATGAGCAGTTCTTC	CASRMREGSDNEQFF
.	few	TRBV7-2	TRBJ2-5	TGTGCCAGCAGCTTAGCCCCCCGAGAGACCCAGTACTTC	CASSLAPRETQYF
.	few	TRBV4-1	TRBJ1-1	TGCGCCAGCAGCCAAGATCGTATCACTGAAGCTTTCTTT	CASSQDRITEAFF
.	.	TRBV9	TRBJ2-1	TGTGCCAGCAGCGTAGCTGTTAGCTCCTACAATGAGCAGTTCTTC	CASSVAVSSYNEQFF
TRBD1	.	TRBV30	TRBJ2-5	TGTGCCTGGAGACAGGGGGCTATTTTCGGGGAGACCCAGTACTTC	CAWRQGAIFGETQYF
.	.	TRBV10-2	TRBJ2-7	TGCGCCAGCAGTGAGGTAGCCCCTTACTACGAGCAGTACTTC	CASSEVAPYYEQYF
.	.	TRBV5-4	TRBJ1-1	TGTGCCAGCAGCAACCCTGGGCGGGACACTGAAGCTTTCTTT	CASSNPGRDTEAFF
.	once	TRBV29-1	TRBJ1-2	TGCAGCGTTGAAGTCCAGGGAGGTTGGTATGGCTACACCTTC	CSVEVQGGWYGYTF
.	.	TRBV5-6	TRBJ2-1	TGTGCCAGCAGCGCGGTGGGGGGTGAGCAGTTCTTC	CASSAVGGEQFF
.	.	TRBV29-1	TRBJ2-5	TGCAGCGCCCAACGATCGACAGAAGAGACCCAGTACTTC	CSAQRSTEETQYF
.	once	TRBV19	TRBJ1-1	TGTGCCAGTAGTTCCGGAACAGGGATGGCTGAAGCTTTCTTT	CASSSGTGMAEAFF
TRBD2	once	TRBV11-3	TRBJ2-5	TGTGCCAGCAGCTTAGGAACTAGCGGGAATTTTGAGACCCAGTACTTC	CASSLGTSGNFETQYF
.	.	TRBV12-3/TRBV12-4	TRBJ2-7	TGTGCCAGCGGGACACCACTTTACGAGCAGTACTTC	CASGTPLYEQYF
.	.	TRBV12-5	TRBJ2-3	TGTGCTAGTGACTCCCCTGGCGGAGATACGCAGTATTTT	CASDSPGGDTQYF
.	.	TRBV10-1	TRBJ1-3	TGCGCCAGCCTTACAGGGCGTCTTGGAAACACCATATATTTT	CASLTGRLGNTIYF
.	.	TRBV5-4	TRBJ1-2	TGTGCCAGCAGCTTGCCCCCACCGCTAAACTATGGCTACACCTTC	CASSLPPPLNYGYTF
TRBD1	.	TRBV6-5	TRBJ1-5	TGTGCCAGCAGCTTAGACAGGGTTCAGCCCCAGCATTTT	CASSLDRVQPQHF
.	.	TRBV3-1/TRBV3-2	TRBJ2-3	TGTGCCAGCCACATGACGGGAGTTGGGGCAGATACGCAGTATTTT	CASHMTGVGADTQYF
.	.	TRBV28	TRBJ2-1	TGTGCCAGCAGTACCCCAAAGGTGGCGGAACCCTACAATGAGCAGTTCTTC	CASSTPKVAEPYNEQFF
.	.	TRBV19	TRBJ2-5	TGTGCCAGTAGTCCGACCAACGGGGAGACCCAGTACTTC	CASSPTNGETQYF
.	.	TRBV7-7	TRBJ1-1	TGTGCTAGCAGTTCTCAGGAGGGTACTGAAGCTTTCTTT	CASSSQEGTEAFF
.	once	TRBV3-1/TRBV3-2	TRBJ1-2	TGTGCCAGCAGCCGGACAGAGACCTATGGCTACACCTTC	CASSRTETYGYTF
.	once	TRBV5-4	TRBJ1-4	TGTGCCAGCAGCTTTAGCAGGGCTGATGAAAAACTGTTTTTT	CASSFSRADEKLFF
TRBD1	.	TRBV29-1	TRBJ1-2	TGCAGCGTTGAAGATCGATCGGGGACAGTATATGGCTACACCTTC	CSVEDRSGTVYGYTF
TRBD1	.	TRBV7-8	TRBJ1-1	TGTGCCAGCAGCTCCACCCATTGGGGACAGAAAGGCACTGAAGCTTTCTTT	CASSSTHWGQKGTEAFF
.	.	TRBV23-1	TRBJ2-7	TGCGCCAGCAGTCAAGTAACAGGGTTGCCCTACGAGCAGTACTTC	CASSQVTGLPYEQYF
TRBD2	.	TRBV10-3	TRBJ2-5	TGTGCCATCAGTGAGTCGAGTATGACTAGCGGGAGGGGGAACCAAGAGACCCAGTACTTC	CAISESSMTSGRGNQETQYF
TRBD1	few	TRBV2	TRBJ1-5	TGTGCCAGCAGTCAGACCCGACAGGGGGCGTCTAACTCGTATTTT	CASSQTRQGASNSYF
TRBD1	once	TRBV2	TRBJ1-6	TGTGCCAGCAGTGCCCCGGGACAGGGTAACTCACCCCTCCACTTT	CASSAPGQGNSPLHF
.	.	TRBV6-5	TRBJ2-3	TGTGCCAGCACCCTCGAGCGGCTCCCCGATACGCAGTATTTT	CASTLERLPDTQYF